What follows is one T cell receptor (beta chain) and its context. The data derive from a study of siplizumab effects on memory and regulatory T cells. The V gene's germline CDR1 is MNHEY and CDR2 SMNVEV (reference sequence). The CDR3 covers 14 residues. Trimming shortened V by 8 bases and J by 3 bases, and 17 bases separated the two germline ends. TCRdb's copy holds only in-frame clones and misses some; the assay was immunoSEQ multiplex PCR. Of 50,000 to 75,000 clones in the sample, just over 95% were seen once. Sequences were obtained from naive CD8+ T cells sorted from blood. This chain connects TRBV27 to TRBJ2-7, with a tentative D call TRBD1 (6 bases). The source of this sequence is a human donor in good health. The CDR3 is CASATGTLGYEQYF. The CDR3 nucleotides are TGTGCCAGCGCCACCGGGACACTCGGCTACGAGCAGTACTTC.